This T cell receptor beta chain was profiled in a study of blood T cell repertoires in COVID-19. Study-wide background: Samples taken during acute and convalescent COVID-19 were collected in the United States, Italy and Spain. T cells, B-cell-depleted T cells, or PBMCs supplied cDNA or gDNA.

Sequenced by immunoSEQ multiplex PCR; TCRdb stores in-frame clones only, minus some. The data contain about 170,000 clones, 86% of them singletons. Sequencing was carried out using peripheral blood. The clonotype originates from a woman aged 60-70 years with COVID-19, enrolled during active disease.

DNA of the CDR3: TGCGCCAGCAGGATTAGCGGGACACACGAGCAGTACTTC. Translated: CASRISGTHEQYF. The V gene is TRBV5-1, the J gene TRBJ2-7; TRBD2 agrees at 8 bases. The CDR3 totals 13 residues. CDR1 SGHRS and CDR2 YFSETQ come from the germline V gene. Trimming removed 5 bases from V and 5 bases from J; junction bases left unmatched: 6.